Listed here is a single T cell receptor beta chain. The TCR beta CDR3 regions underwent amplification using RNA transcripts as the source. First-round RT-PCR targeting the TCR CDR3 was performed with the HTBI primer set. One entry per CDR3 protein, called by TCRdb with MiXCR from the multiplex PCR reads. The sample carries about 250,000 distinct CDR3 sequences, around 26% recorded once. These data are taken from a study of T cells in Graves' hyperthyroidism and ophthalmopathy. This CDR3 region has 13 residues. Germline V lookup: CDR1 LNHDA, CDR2 SQIVND (reference sequence). V was shortened by 5 bases and J by 5 bases, with 12 bases between the two germline ends.

This sequence was found in a woman aged 40 to 55 with Graves' ophthalmopathy. The chain employs TRBV19 and TRBJ2-5, with D possibly being TRBD1 or TRBD2 (6 bases each). What was sequenced was blood. The DNA of the CDR3 is TGTGCCAGTAGTCGGGGGCCTAAGGAGACCCAGTACTTC. Amino acids: CASSRGPKETQYF.